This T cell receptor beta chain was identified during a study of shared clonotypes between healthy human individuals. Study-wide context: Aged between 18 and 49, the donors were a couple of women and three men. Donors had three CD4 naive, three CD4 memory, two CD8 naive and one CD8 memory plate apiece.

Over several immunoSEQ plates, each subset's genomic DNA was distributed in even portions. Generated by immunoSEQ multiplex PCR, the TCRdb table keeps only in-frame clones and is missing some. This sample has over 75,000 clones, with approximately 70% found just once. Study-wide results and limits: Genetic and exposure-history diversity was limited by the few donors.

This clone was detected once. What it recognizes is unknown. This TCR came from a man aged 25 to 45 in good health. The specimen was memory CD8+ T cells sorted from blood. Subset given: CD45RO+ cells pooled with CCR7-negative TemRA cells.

In DNA form, the CDR3 reads TGTGCCAGCAGCCCAAACAATCAGCCCCAGCATTTT. The encoded protein is CASSPNNQPQHF. The rearrangement links TRBV6-6 to TRBJ1-5, with no clear D. The CDR3 contains 12 residues. CDR1 is MNHNY and CDR2 is SVGAGI in the germline V gene (reference sequence). V was trimmed by 6 bases and J by 3 bases, leaving 6 bases between them.